The rows below give T cell receptor beta chains drawn from one sample of a study of Tregs in tolerant kidney transplant recipients. This table comes from immunoSEQ multiplex PCR, and its TCRdb copy is limited to in-frame clones, with some not included. Among nearly 95,000 clones, approximately 93% were seen once, and the ten largest hold 0.46%. This material consisted of CD4+ T cells from blood, taken before the transplant. The receptors originated from a human donor who received a combined kidney and bone marrow transplant. Both conserved end residues are part of each CDR3. The order of the fields is CDR3 length, J gene, V gene, CDR3 protein.

cdr3_length: 16; j_call: TRBJ2-3; v_call: TRBV5-6; cdr3_aa: CASSLRGSYVADTQYF
cdr3_length: 14; j_call: TRBJ2-1; v_call: TRBV7-3; cdr3_aa: CASSPGLREEKQFF
cdr3_length: 18; j_call: TRBJ1-2; v_call: TRBV11-3; cdr3_aa: CASSLRTGVFGANYGYTF
cdr3_length: 12; j_call: TRBJ1-4; v_call: TRBV19; cdr3_aa: CASSPTGAKLFF
cdr3_length: 13; j_call: TRBJ1-5; v_call: TRBV30; cdr3_aa: CAWSGGINQPQHF
cdr3_length: 16; j_call: TRBJ1-2; v_call: TRBV27; cdr3_aa: CASRFQVGAIFYGYTF
cdr3_length: 15; j_call: TRBJ1-1; v_call: TRBV5-5; cdr3_aa: CASSLRSRGRDVAFF
cdr3_length: 17; j_call: TRBJ2-7; v_call: TRBV19; cdr3_aa: CASSLSPPGLRLGEQYF
cdr3_length: 15; j_call: TRBJ1-2; v_call: TRBV6-5; cdr3_aa: CASRPTGGLGYGYTF
cdr3_length: 13; j_call: TRBJ2-5; v_call: TRBV5-1; cdr3_aa: CASSSPGQETQYF
cdr3_length: 15; j_call: TRBJ2-7; v_call: TRBV28; cdr3_aa: CASSIPGISSYEQYF
cdr3_length: 16; j_call: TRBJ1-4; v_call: TRBV12-5; cdr3_aa: CASGLVPGTVNEKLFF
cdr3_length: 13; j_call: TRBJ1-1; v_call: TRBV5-1; cdr3_aa: CASSRTGNTEAFF
cdr3_length: 14; j_call: TRBJ2-5; v_call: TRBV30; cdr3_aa: CAWGRGTGQETQYF
cdr3_length: 14; j_call: TRBJ1-2; v_call: TRBV30; cdr3_aa: CAWSVDRGLRGYTF
cdr3_length: 17; j_call: TRBJ2-6; v_call: TRBV7-2; cdr3_aa: CASSVFGQHSGANVLTF
cdr3_length: 14; j_call: TRBJ2-5; v_call: TRBV29-1; cdr3_aa: CSVEMDGGSETQYF
cdr3_length: 17; j_call: TRBJ1-6; v_call: TRBV21-1; cdr3_aa: CASSGYRDRGTDSPLHF
cdr3_length: 14; j_call: TRBJ1-2; v_call: TRBV7-2; cdr3_aa: CASSLETTNYGYTF
cdr3_length: 15; j_call: TRBJ1-2; v_call: TRBV5-4; cdr3_aa: CASSLDQGAVYGYTF
cdr3_length: 13; j_call: TRBJ2-7; v_call: TRBV18; cdr3_aa: CASSPGRDYEQYF
cdr3_length: 13; j_call: TRBJ2-5; v_call: TRBV18; cdr3_aa: CASSPQGEETQYF
cdr3_length: 14; j_call: TRBJ1-4; v_call: TRBV7-6; cdr3_aa: CASSLHTGRAKLFF
cdr3_length: 14; j_call: TRBJ2-5; v_call: TRBV4-2; cdr3_aa: CASSRQGAGKTQYF
cdr3_length: 15; j_call: TRBJ1-6; v_call: TRBV7-9; cdr3_aa: CASSFTDRGNSPLHF
cdr3_length: 15; j_call: TRBJ2-1; v_call: TRBV7-9; cdr3_aa: CASSRLALGGNEQFF
cdr3_length: 16; j_call: TRBJ2-7; v_call: TRBV7-9; cdr3_aa: CASSLKAGAPRDEQYF
cdr3_length: 15; j_call: TRBJ2-5; v_call: TRBV30; cdr3_aa: CAWRFRVAGVETQYF
cdr3_length: 16; j_call: TRBJ2-2; v_call: TRBV9; cdr3_aa: CASSVGWSRITGELFF
cdr3_length: 13; j_call: TRBJ2-1; v_call: TRBV27; cdr3_aa: CASSPMFYNEQFF
cdr3_length: 15; j_call: TRBJ2-7; v_call: TRBV18; cdr3_aa: CASSPPGLRSYEQYF
cdr3_length: 15; j_call: TRBJ1-2; v_call: TRBV4-1; cdr3_aa: CASSSPGQGNYGYTF
cdr3_length: 18; j_call: TRBJ1-2; v_call: TRBV28; cdr3_aa: CASSLGRGLPFINYGYTF
cdr3_length: 17; j_call: TRBJ2-3; v_call: TRBV5-4; cdr3_aa: CASSSQKRGRWTDTQYF
cdr3_length: 15; j_call: TRBJ1-5; v_call: TRBV19; cdr3_aa: CASSNTGTGGLPQHF
cdr3_length: 15; j_call: TRBJ1-6; v_call: TRBV7-9; cdr3_aa: CASSTSGTGNSPLHF
cdr3_length: 13; j_call: TRBJ1-1; v_call: TRBV30; cdr3_aa: CAWSFDRGTEAFF
cdr3_length: 14; j_call: TRBJ1-4; v_call: TRBV4-3; cdr3_aa: CASSLGTGFEKLFF
cdr3_length: 21; j_call: TRBJ1-5; v_call: TRBV19; cdr3_aa: CASSTKTGPRFNLILNQPQHF
cdr3_length: 11; j_call: TRBJ2-5; v_call: TRBV2; cdr3_aa: CASTSSVPQYF
cdr3_length: 13; j_call: TRBJ2-3; v_call: TRBV7-8; cdr3_aa: CASISGGQDTQYF
cdr3_length: 11; j_call: TRBJ2-1; v_call: TRBV20-1; cdr3_aa: CSGGQGNEQFF
cdr3_length: 17; j_call: TRBJ2-1; v_call: TRBV4-1; cdr3_aa: CASSQPDQGSLRNEQFF
cdr3_length: 15; j_call: TRBJ2-1; v_call: TRBV7-9; cdr3_aa: CASTAGGLVWDEQFF
cdr3_length: 16; j_call: TRBJ2-3; v_call: TRBV7-8; cdr3_aa: CASSLIRSGFTDTQYF
cdr3_length: 14; j_call: TRBJ1-6; v_call: TRBV30; cdr3_aa: CAWRKQGAGSPLHF